Shown below are 20 T cell receptor beta chains from a single sample sequenced in a study of T cells in Graves' hyperthyroidism and ophthalmopathy. RNA transcripts gave rise to amplified TCR beta CDR3 regions. First-round RT-PCR targeting the TCR CDR3 was performed with the HTBI primer set. Via MiXCR, TCRdb re-called the multiplex PCR reads, giving one row per CDR3 protein. The table shows roughly 660,000 distinct CDR3 sequences, with roughly a sixth occurring only once. The specimen sequenced was blood. The receptors come from a man aged 45 to 65 with Graves' hyperthyroidism.

This clonotype was picked up a small number of times. This chain joins TRBV30 and TRBJ2-5; D is ambiguous. Germline V gives CDR1 GTSNPN, CDR2 SVGIG (reference sequence). The V and J ends lost 3 bases and 5 bases respectively, with 7 bases between them. The CDR3 covers 11 residues. CDR3 DNA sequence: TGTGCCTGGAGGCCCGTCGAGACCCAGTACTTC. It is translated as CAWRPVETQYF.

This clonotype was seen more than once but under ten times. The junction shows a germline mismatch at one end, possibly a read error. J is TRBJ2-3 and V is TRBV11-3, with 15 bases aligning to TRBD2. Germline CDR1 reads SGHNT; CDR2 reads YENEEA. The CDR3 length is 16 residues. CDR3 amino acids: CAGSPGLAGGADTQYF. CDR3 nucleotide sequence: TGTGCCGGCAGCCCGGGACTAGCGGGAGGTGCAGATACGCAGTATTTT.

The chain couples TRBV10-2 to TRBJ2-1; D is possibly TRBD2 (6 bases). Germline V CDR1 and CDR2: WSHSY, SAAADI. V was cut by 6 bases and J by 1 base, with 16 bases left in between. CDR3 length: 16 residues. CDR3 sequence reads: CASRAPGRGSYNEQFF. The DNA of the CDR3 is TGCGCCAGCAGAGCCCCGGGACGGGGGTCCTACAATGAGCAGTTCTTC.

This clonotype was seen many times. V and J are TRBV28 and TRBJ2-2; 10 bases match TRBD1. The J segment lost 7 bases and the V segment lost 3 bases, leaving 5 bases of the junction unmatched. The V gene's germline CDR1 is MDHEN and CDR2 SYDVKM. The CDR3 totals 15 residues. DNA for the CDR3: TGTGCCAGCAGTTTGGCGACAGGGGGCATCGGGGAGCTGTTTTTT. It translates to CASSLATGGIGELFF.

The chain employs TRBV28 and TRBJ2-3, with 9 positions matching TRBD2. The CDR3 is 14 amino acids. V shed 6 bases, J shed 5 bases, and the junction held 6 bases outside the gene matches. Germline loops: CDR1 MDHEN, CDR2 SYDVKM. The CDR3 region is CASRVAGAKDTQYF. CDR3 coding DNA: TGTGCCAGCAGGGTAGCGGGAGCTAAAGATACGCAGTATTTT.

V and J are TRBV27 and TRBJ1-1; 8 nucleotides line up with TRBD1. V was clipped by 8 bases and J by 1 base; unmatched bases: 15. This CDR3 comprises 17 residues. Germline CDR1 is MNHEY and CDR2 is SMNVEV (reference sequence). CDR3 in DNA: TGTGCCAGCGCCTTGTATGGACAGGGTCTTGGGAACACTGAAGCTTTCTTT. It yields the protein CASALYGQGLGNTEAFF.

This clonotype was picked up many times. The chain is built from TRBV28 and TRBJ1-2; D ambiguous. Between the trimmed V and J ends, which lost 5 bases and 4 bases, there was a span of 14 bases. Germline assignment: CDR1 MDHEN and CDR2 SYDVKM. This CDR3 spans 14 amino acids. CDR3 bases: TGTGCCAGCAGTACTTTATCCGGAGTCTATGGCTACACCTTC. Translated, it gives CASSTLSGVYGYTF.

This clonotype has a count of ten or more. The genes are TRBV3-1 and TRBJ2-7, with 7 bases aligning to TRBD2. In germline, CDR1 is LGHDT, CDR2 YNNKEL (reference sequence). The CDR3 length is 14 residues. V lost 2 bases, J lost 0 bases, and 1 base stayed unmatched. The CDR3 DNA reads as TGTGCCAGCAGCCAACTAGCGGCCTCCTACGAGCAGTACTTC. It yields the protein CASSQLAASYEQYF.

This clonotype was picked up a small number of times. The CDR3 protein is CASSQYRPSTDTQYF. CDR3 DNA: TGTGCCAGCAGCCAATACAGACCTAGCACAGATACGCAGTATTTT. This chain uses TRBV16 with TRBJ2-3; no clear D gene. This CDR3 contains 15 residues. V shed 1 base and J shed 0 bases, with 8 bases lying between them. CDR1 is KGHSY, CDR2 FQNENV, per germline.

This clonotype was seen many times. V is TRBV12-3 or TRBV12-4 and J is TRBJ2-5; no definite D call. V lost 2 bases and J lost 2, with 9 bases in between. The CDR3 has 14 residues. CDR3 sequence (DNA): TGTGCCAGCAGTTTAAAGTATGGACAAGAGACCCAGTACTTC. Translated: CASSLKYGQETQYF.

The chain combines TRBV5-4 with TRBJ2-5, with a tentative D call TRBD2 (5 bases). The CDR3 length is 14 residues. Trimming took off 4 bases at V and 2 bases at J, with 12 bases between the two ends. Germline V gene lookup returns CDR1 SGHNT and CDR2 YYREEE (reference sequence). CDR3 residues: CASSPWTLQETQYF. In nucleotides, the CDR3 is TGTGCCAGCAGCCCGTGGACTTTACAAGAGACCCAGTACTTC.

The chain uses TRBV6-1 and TRBJ2-1, with TRBD2 matching 8 bases. The V and J ends lost 6 bases and 4 bases, in that order; junction bases with no gene match: 5. CDR3 length: 14 amino acids. Germline loops: CDR1 MNHNS, CDR2 SASEGT. The chain's CDR3 is CASRGTREYNEQFF. The CDR3 DNA follows: TGTGCCAGCAGAGGGACTAGGGAATACAATGAGCAGTTCTTC.

This clonotype was seen ten or more times. V gene TRBV10-3 combines with J gene TRBJ2-3; 12 positions agree with TRBD2. Per the germline V gene, CDR1 is ENHRY and CDR2 is SYGVKD. The CDR3 extends over 14 amino acids. V dropped 9 bases and J dropped 0; count of bases not matched to a gene: 1. CDR3 sequence reads: CAIGTSGSTDTQYF. The CDR3 region has the DNA TGTGCCATTGGGACTAGCGGGAGCACAGATACGCAGTATTTT.

This clonotype was seen more than once but under ten times. J is TRBJ2-3 and V is TRBV18; D remains unclear. The CDR3 loop spans 14 amino acids. V lost 3 bases and J 0 bases, leaving 7 bases between the germline ends. Germline V gene lookup returns CDR1 KGHSH and CDR2 LQKENI. The CDR3 DNA reads as TGTGCCAGCTCACCTCCCGACAGCACAGATACGCAGTATTTT. It codes for CASSPPDSTDTQYF. The entire variable domain, with the rest obtained from reference TRBV18 and TRBJ2-3, is as follows: NAGVMQNPRHLVRRRGQEARLRCSPMKGHSHVYWYRQLPEEGLKFMVYLQKENIIDESGMPKERFSAEFPKEGPSILRIQQVVRGDSAAYFCASSPPDSTDTQYFGPGTRLTVL.

This clonotype was observed a few times. The J gene is TRBJ2-2, the V gene TRBV29-1, with TRBD1 identical over 8 bases. V gave up 3 bases and J gave up 4 bases; unmatched junction bases: 7. This CDR3 spans 15 amino acids. Germline loops: CDR1 SQVTM, CDR2 ANQGSEA. CDR3 DNA: TGCAGCGTTGAGCGGACAGGGTCCGTCACCGGGGAGCTGTTTTTT. It codes for CSVERTGSVTGELFF.

This clonotype appeared many times. This chain joins TRBV7-2 and TRBJ2-1; 9 bases map to TRBD2. This CDR3 has 16 amino acids. The trim removed 3 bases at V and 1 base at J, leaving 4 bases unmatched. Germline loops: CDR1 SGHTA, CDR2 FQGNSA. CDR3 loop: CASSFLAGSSYNEQFF. CDR3 coding DNA: TGTGCCAGCAGCTTCCTAGCGGGATCTTCCTACAATGAGCAGTTCTTC.

This clonotype was recorded at least ten times. Here the CDR3 reads CATSRDRPTSGSYEQYF. In DNA, the CDR3 is TGTGCCACCAGCAGAGATCGGCCCACCAGCGGGAGCTACGAGCAGTACTTC. This chain uses TRBV15 with TRBJ2-7; 8 nucleotides agree with TRBD2. The CDR3 runs to 17 residues. The ends lost 0 bases at V and 3 bases at J; junction bases unmatched: 10. CDR1 is LNHNV, CDR2 YYDKDF, per germline (reference sequence).

The chain combines TRBV7-9 with TRBJ2-1; a possible D gene is TRBD2 (6 bases). The CDR3 length is 16 residues. Germline CDR1 and CDR2: SEHNR and FQNEAQ (reference sequence). V was cut by 6 bases and J by 4 bases, with 19 bases left in between. The CDR3 DNA sequence: TGTGCCAGCAGTCTCTCGGGAGCCCCGGGTTACAATGAGCAGTTCTTC. Amino acids: CASSLSGAPGYNEQFF.

This clonotype has only a few counts. This may stem from a read error, because a much larger clone lies one nucleotide away. DNA of the CDR3: TGTGCCAGCAGTTCCAACAGGGCCTATGGCTACACCTTC. It encodes CASSSNRAYGYTF. The chain combines TRBV27 with TRBJ1-2; TRBD1 might be the D (6 bases). Germline CDR1 and CDR2: MNHEY and SMNVEV (reference sequence). Trimming left V 4 bases short and J 4 bases short, with 10 bases between. The CDR3 sequence is 13 residues long.

At least ten counts were recorded for this clonotype. The genes are TRBV11-2 and TRBJ2-7; D is tentatively TRBD1 or TRBD2 (5 bases each). Trimming shortened V by 2 bases and J by 4 bases, and 12 bases separated the two germline ends. Germline V gene sequence: CDR1 SGHAT, CDR2 FQNNGV. CDR3 length: 14 residues. CDR3 DNA sequence: TGTGCCAGCAGCTTAAGCCCGGGACCATACGAGCAGTACTTC. Protein sequence: CASSLSPGPYEQYF.